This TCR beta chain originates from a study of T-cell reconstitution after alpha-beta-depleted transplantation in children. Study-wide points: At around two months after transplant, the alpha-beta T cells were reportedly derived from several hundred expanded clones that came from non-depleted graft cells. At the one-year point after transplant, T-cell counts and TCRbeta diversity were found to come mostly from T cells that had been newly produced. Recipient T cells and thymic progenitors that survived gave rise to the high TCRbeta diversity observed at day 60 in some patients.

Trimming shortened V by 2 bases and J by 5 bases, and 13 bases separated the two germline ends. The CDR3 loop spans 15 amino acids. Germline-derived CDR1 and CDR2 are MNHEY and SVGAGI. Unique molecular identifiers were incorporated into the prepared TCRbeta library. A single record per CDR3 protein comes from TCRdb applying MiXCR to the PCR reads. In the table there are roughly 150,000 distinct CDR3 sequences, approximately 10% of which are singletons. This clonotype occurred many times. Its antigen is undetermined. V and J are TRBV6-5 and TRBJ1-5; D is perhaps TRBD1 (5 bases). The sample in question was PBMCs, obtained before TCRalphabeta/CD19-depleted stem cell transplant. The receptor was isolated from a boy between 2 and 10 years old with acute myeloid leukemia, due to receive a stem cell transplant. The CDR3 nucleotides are TGTGCCAGCAGTTACGGATCAGGGCTGGATCAGCCCCAGCATTTT. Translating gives CASSYGSGLDQPQHF.